One TCR beta chain is described in this entry. CDR1 MNHNY and CDR2 SVGAGI come from the germline V gene (reference sequence). The V gene end was trimmed by 2 bases and the J gene end by 5 bases; junction bases not matched to a gene: 2. The CDR3 spans 15 residues. This entry belongs to a study of blood T cell repertoires in COVID-19. Study-wide background: Acute and convalescent COVID-19 specimens originated in the United States, Italy and Spain. In each case, the material was cDNA or gDNA derived from T cells, B-cell-depleted T cells, or PBMCs.

In the original processing: Amplification of reference gene primers provided the estimated nucleated cell counts. Using immunoSEQ multiplex PCR, the repertoire was profiled, and TCRdb retains in-frame clones only, with some absent. V and J calls and clone size are given by that table; D and trimming were obtained from the DNA. The sample consists of about 100,000 clones, about 89% of them appearing once. This receptor was taken from a man over 45 with active COVID-19. This rearrangement joins TRBV6-6 to TRBJ2-1; TRBD2 agrees at 11 bases. Source material: peripheral blood. CDR3 residues: CASSYQLAGDNEQFF. The DNA of the CDR3 is TGTGCCAGCAGTTACCAACTAGCGGGGGACAATGAGCAGTTCTTC.